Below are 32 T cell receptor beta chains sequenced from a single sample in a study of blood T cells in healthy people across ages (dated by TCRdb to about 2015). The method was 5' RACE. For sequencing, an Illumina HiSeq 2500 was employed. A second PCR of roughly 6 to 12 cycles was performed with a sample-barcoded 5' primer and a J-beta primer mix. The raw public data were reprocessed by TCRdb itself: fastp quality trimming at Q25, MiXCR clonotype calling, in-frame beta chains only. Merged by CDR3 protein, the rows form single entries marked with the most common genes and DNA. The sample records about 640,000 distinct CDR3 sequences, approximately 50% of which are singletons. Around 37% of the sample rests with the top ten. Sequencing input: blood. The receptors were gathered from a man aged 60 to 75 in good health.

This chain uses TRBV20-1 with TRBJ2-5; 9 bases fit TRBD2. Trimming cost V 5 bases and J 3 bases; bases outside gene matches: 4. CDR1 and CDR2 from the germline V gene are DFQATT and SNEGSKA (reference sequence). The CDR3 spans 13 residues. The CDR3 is CSASAGGEETQYF. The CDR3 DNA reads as TGCAGTGCTTCGGCGGGGGGGGAAGAGACCCAGTACTTC.

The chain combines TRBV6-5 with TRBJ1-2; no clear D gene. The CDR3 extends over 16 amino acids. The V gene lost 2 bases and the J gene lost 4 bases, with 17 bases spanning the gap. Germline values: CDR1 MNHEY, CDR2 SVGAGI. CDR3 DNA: TGTGCCAGCAGTTACGGAGGGCAGGTTTTGTCCTATGGCTACACCTTC. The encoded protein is CASSYGGQVLSYGYTF.

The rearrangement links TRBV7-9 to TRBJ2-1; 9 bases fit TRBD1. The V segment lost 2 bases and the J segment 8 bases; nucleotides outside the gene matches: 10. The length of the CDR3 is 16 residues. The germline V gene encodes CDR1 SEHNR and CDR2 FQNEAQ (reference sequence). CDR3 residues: CASSLRWDRELDEQFF. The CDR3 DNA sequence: TGTGCCAGCAGCTTAAGGTGGGACAGGGAGCTCGATGAGCAGTTCTTC.

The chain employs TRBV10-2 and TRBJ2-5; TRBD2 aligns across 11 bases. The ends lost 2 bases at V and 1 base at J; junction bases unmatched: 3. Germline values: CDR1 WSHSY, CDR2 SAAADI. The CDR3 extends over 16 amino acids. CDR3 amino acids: CASSEPGLAAQETQYF. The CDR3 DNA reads TGCGCCAGCAGTGAGCCGGGACTAGCGGCCCAAGAGACCCAGTACTTC.

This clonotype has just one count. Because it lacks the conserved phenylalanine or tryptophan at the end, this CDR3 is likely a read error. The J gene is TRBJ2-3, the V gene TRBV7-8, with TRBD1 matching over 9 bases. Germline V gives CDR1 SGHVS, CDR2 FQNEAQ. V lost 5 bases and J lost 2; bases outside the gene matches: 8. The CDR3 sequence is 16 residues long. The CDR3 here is CASSSPGTGFTDTQYS. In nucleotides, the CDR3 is TGTGCCAGCAGCAGCCCCGGGACAGGGTTCACAGATACGCAGTATTCT.

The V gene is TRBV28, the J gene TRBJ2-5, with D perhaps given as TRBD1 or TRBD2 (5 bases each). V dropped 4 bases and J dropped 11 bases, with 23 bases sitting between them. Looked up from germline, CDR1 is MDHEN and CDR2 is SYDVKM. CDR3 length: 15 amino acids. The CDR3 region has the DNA TGTGCCAGCAGTTCCCACGGAATGGGGGTGGGGGAGCAGTACTTC. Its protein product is CASSSHGMGVGEQYF.

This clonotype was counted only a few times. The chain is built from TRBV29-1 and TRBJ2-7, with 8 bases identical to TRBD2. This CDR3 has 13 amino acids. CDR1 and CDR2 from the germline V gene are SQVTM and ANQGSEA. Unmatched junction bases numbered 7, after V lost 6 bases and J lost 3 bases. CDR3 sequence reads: CSVASAGGYEQYF. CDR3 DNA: TGCAGCGTCGCGAGCGCGGGGGGCTACGAGCAGTACTTC.

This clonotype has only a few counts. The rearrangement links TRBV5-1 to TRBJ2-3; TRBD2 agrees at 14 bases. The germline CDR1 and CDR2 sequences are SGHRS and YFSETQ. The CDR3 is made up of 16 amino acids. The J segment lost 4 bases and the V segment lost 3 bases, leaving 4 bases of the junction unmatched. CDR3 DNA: TGCGCCAGCAGCTCGGGACTAGCGGGGGCCGCAGATACGCAGTATTTT. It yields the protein CASSSGLAGAADTQYF. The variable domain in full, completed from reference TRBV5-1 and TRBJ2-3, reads KAGVTQTPRYLIKTRGQQVTLSCSPISGHRSVSWYQQTPGQGLQFLFEYFSETQRNKGNFPGRFSGRQFSNSRSEMNVSTLELGDSALYLCASSSGLAGAADTQYFGPGTRLTVL.

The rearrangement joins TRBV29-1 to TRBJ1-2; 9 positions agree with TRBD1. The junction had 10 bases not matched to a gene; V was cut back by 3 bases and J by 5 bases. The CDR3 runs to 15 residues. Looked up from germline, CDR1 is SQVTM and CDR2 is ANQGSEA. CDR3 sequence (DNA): TGCAGCGTTGAGACCCGACAGGGGGTGCCTTATGGCTACACCTTC. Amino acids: CSVETRQGVPYGYTF. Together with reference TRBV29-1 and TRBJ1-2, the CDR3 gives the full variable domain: SAVISQKPSRDICQRGTSLTIQCQVDSQVTMMFWYRQQPGQSLTLIATANQGSEATYESGFVIDKFPISRPNLTFSTLTVSNMSPEDSSIYLCSVETRQGVPYGYTFGSGTRLTVV.

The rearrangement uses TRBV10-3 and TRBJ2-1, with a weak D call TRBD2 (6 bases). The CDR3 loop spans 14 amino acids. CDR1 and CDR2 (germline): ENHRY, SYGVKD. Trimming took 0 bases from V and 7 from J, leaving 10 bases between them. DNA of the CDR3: TGTGCCATCAGTGAGTCTTGGAGGGCTAATGAGCAGTTCTTC. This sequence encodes CAISESWRANEQFF.

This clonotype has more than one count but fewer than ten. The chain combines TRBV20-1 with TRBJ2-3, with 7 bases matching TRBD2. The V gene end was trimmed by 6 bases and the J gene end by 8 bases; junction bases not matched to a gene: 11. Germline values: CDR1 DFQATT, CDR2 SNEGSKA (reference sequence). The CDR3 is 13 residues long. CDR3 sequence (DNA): TGCAGTGCCAACAGACTAGCCGCCGGTACGCAGTATTTT. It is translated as CSANRLAAGTQYF.

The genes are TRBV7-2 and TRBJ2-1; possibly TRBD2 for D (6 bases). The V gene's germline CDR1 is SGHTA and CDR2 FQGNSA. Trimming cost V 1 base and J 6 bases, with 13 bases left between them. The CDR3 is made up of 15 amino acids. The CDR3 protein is CASSLVAQGGNEQFF. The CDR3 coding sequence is TGTGCCAGCAGCTTAGTAGCCCAGGGAGGCAATGAGCAGTTCTTC.

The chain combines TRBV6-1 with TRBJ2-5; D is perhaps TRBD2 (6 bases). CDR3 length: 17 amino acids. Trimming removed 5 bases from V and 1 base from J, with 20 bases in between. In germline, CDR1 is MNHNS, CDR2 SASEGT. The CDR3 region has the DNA TGTGCCAGCAGTCCCCGTGGGGTTTGGGGACTCCAAGAGACCCAGTACTTC. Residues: CASSPRGVWGLQETQYF.

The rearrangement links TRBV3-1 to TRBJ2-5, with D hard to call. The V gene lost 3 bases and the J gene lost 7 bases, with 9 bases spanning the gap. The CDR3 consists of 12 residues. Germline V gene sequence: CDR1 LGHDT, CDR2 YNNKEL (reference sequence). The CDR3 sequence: CASSQMGGTQYF. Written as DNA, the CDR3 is TGTGCCAGCAGCCAGATGGGTGGGACCCAGTACTTC.

The CDR3 region has the DNA TGTGCCAGCAGTGAGTGGCGAGCGGGGACCTACGAGCAGTACTTC. It translates to CASSEWRAGTYEQYF. V and J are TRBV12-3 or TRBV12-4 and TRBJ2-7, with 7 bases lining up with TRBD2. This CDR3 comprises 15 residues. After removal of 5 bases from V and 2 bases from J, the junction contained 9 bases not matched to a gene.

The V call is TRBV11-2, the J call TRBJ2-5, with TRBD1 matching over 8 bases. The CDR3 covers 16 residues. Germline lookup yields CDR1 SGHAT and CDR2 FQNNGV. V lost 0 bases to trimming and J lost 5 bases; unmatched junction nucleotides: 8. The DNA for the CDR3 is TGTGCCAGCAGCTTAGATAGACAGGGGAGGATTGAGACCCAGTACTTC. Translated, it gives CASSLDRQGRIETQYF.

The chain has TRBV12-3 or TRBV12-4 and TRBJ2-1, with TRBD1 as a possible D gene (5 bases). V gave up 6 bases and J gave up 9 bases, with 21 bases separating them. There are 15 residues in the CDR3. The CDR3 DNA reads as TGTGCCAGCAGCTTTGGGCCAGGGTCTATGTCTGAGCAGTTCTTC. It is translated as CASSFGPGSMSEQFF.

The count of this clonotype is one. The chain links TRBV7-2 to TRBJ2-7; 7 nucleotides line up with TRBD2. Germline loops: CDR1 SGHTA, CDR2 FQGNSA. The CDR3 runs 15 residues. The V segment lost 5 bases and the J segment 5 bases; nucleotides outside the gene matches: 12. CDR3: CASSTKAGPGDEQYF. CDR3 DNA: TGTGCCAGCAGCACCAAAGCGGGGCCGGGGGACGAGCAGTACTTC.

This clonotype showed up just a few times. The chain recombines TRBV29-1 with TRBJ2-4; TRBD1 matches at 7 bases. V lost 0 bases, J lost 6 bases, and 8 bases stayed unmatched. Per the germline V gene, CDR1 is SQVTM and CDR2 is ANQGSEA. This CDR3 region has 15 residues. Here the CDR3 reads CSVEDPTGSRNIQYF. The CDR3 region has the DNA TGCAGCGTTGAAGATCCGACAGGGTCCAGAAACATTCAGTACTTC.

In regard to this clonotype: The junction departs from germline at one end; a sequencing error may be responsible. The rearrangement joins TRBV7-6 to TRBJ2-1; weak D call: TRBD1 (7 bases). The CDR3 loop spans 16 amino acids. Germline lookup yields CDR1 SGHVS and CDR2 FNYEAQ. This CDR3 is CASSSWTGGSYDEQFF. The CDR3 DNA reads TGTGCCAGCAGCTCGTGGACAGGAGGGTCCTACGATGAGCAGTTCTTC.

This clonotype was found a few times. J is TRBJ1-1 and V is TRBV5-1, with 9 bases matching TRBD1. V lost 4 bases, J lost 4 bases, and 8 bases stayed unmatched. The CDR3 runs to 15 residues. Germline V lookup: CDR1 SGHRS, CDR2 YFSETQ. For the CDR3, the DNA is TGCGCCAGCAGCCCAGGGGACAGGGTAGCCACTGAAGCTTTCTTT. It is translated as CASSPGDRVATEAFF.

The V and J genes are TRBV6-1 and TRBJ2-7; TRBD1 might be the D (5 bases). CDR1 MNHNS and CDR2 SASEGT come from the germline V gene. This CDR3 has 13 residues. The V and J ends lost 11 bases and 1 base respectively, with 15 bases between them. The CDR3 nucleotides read TGTGCCGTCACAGGACGTAATTCCTACGAGCAGTACTTC. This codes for CAVTGRNSYEQYF.

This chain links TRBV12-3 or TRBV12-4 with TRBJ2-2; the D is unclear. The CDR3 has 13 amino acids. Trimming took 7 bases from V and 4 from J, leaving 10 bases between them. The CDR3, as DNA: TGTGCCAGCACCCTACAAGTCACCGGGGAGCTGTTTTTT. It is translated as CASTLQVTGELFF.

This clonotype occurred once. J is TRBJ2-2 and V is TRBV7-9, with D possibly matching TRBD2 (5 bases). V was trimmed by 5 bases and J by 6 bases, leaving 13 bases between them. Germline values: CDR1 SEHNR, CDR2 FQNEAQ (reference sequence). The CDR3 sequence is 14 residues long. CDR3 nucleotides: TGTGCCAGCAGCCGAGGCCTGGAGGCCGGGGAGCTGTTTTTT. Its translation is CASSRGLEAGELFF.

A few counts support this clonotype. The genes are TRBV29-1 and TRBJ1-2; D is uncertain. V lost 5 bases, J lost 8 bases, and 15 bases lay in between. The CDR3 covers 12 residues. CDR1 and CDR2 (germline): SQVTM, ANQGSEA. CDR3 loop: CSVSRREGGYTF. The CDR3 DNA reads TGCAGCGTTTCTCGACGAGAAGGGGGCTACACCTTC.

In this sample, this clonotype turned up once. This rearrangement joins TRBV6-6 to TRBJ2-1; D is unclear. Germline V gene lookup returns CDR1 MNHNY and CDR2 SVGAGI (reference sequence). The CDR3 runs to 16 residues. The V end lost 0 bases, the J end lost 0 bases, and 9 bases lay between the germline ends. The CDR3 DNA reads TGTGCCAGCAGTTACTCCACGGAAAGCTCCTACAATGAGCAGTTCTTC. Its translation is CASSYSTESSYNEQFF.

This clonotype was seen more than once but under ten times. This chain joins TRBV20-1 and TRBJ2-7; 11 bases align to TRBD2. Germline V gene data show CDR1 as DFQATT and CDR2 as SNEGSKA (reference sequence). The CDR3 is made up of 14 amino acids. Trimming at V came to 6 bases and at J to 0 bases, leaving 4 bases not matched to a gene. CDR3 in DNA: TGCAGTGCCAGACTAGCGGGGACCTCCTACGAGCAGTACTTC. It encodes CSARLAGTSYEQYF.

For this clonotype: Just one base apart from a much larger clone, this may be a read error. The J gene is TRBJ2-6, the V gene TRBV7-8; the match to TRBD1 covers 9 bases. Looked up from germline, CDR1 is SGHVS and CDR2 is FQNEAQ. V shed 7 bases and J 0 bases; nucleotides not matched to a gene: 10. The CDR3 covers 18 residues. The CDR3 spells CASNRRTGASSGANVLTF. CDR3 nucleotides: TGTGCCAGCAACAGAAGGACAGGGGCCAGCTCTGGGGCCAACGTCCTGACTTTC.

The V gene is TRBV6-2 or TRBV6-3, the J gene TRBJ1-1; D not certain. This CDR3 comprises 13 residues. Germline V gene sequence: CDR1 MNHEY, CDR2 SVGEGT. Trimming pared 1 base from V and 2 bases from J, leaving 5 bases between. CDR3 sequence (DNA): TGTGCCAGCAGTTACTTGCGAAACACTGAAGCTTTCTTT. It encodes CASSYLRNTEAFF.

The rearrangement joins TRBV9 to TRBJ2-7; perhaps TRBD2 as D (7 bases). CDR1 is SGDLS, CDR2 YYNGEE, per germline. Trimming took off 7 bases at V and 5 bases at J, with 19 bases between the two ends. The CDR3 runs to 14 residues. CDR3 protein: CASAGGLAEHEQYF. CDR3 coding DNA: TGTGCCAGCGCCGGGGGGCTAGCCGAGCACGAGCAGTACTTC.

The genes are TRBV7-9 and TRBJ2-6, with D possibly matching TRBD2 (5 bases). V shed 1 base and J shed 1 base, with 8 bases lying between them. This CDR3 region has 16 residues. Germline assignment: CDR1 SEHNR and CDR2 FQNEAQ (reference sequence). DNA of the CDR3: TGTGCCAGCAGCTTAGGAGCGGCATCTGGGGCCAACGTCCTGACTTTC. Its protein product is CASSLGAASGANVLTF. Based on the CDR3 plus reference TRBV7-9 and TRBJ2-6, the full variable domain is DTGVSQNPRHKITKRGQNVTFRCDPISEHNRLYWYRQTLGQGPEFLTYFQNEAQLEKSRLLSDRFSAERPKGSFSTLEIQRTEQGDSAMYLCASSLGAASGANVLTFGAGSRLTVL.

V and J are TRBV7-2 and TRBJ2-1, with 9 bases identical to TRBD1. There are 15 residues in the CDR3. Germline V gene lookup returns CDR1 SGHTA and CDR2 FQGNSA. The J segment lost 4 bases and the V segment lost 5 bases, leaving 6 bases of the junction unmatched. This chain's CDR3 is CASSVGTGSYNEQFF. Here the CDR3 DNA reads TGTGCCAGCAGCGTGGGGACAGGGTCGTACAATGAGCAGTTCTTC.